This note documents a single T cell receptor beta chain sequence. Authors' processing steps: Reference gene primer amplification gave nucleated cell count estimates. The assay was immunoSEQ multiplex PCR, and TCRdb's table has in-frame clones only and misses some. V and J calls and clone size are given by that table; D and trimming were obtained from the DNA. The top ten hold around 22% of the sample, which has approximately 100,000 clones, approximately 72% seen once. This sample was taken from a study of blood T cell repertoires in COVID-19. Study details: Acute-phase and convalescent COVID-19 samples originated in the United States, Italy and Spain. Sample material is recorded as cDNA or gDNA derived from T cells, B-cell-depleted T cells, or PBMCs.

The CDR3 extends over 15 amino acids. The ends were cut back, 4 bases at V and 3 bases at J, with 14 bases in the middle. Germline values: CDR1 KGHDR, CDR2 SFDVKD. The sequenced material came from peripheral blood. The sequence was collected from a man in his sixties or seventies with acute or convalescent COVID-19. The V call is TRBV24-1, the J call TRBJ1-2; possible D gene TRBD1, 5 bases. CDR3 in DNA: TGTGCCACCAGTGAGGGGGGAGGGAAGGACTATGGCTACACCTTC. This gives the protein CATSEGGGKDYGYTF.